This T cell receptor (beta chain) is from a study of neurological immune-mediated disorders. The CDR3 has 14 amino acids. Germline V gene data show CDR1 as SGHDN and CDR2 as FVKESK. The V and J ends lost 4 bases and 1 base respectively, with 10 bases between them. TCRdb redid the calling of the 5' RACE reads with MiXCR, one entry per CDR3 protein. The sample shows tens of thousands of distinct CDR3 sequences, 10% to 13% of them seen only once. This clonotype was found many times. The V gene is TRBV14, the J gene TRBJ2-5; D call uncertain. Sequencing was carried out using PBMCs. This clonotype originated in a middle-aged man in good health. The CDR3 loop is CASSLPAVQETQYF. The CDR3 DNA is TGTGCCAGCAGCCTACCGGCGGTCCAAGAGACCCAGTACTTC.